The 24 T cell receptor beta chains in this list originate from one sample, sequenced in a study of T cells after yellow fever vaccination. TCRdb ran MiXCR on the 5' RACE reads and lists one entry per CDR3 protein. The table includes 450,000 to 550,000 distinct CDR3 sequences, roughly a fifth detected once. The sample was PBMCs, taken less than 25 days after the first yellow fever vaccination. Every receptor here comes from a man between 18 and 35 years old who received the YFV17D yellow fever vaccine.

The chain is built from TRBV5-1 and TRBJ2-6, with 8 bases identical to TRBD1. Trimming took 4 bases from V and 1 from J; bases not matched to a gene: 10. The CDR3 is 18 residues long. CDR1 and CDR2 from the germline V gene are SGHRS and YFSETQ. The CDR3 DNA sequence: TGCGCCAGCAGCCCCCAGACAGGGGTAGTGTCTGGGGCCAACGTCCTGACTTTC. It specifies CASSPQTGVVSGANVLTF. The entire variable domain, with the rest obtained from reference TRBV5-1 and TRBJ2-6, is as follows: KAGVTQTPRYLIKTRGQQVTLSCSPISGHRSVSWYQQTPGQGLQFLFEYFSETQRNKGNFPGRFSGRQFSNSRSEMNVSTLELGDSALYLCASSPQTGVVSGANVLTFGAGSRLTVL.

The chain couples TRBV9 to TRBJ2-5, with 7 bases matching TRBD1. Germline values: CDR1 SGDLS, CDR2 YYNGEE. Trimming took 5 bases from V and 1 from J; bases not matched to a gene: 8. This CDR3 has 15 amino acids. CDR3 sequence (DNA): TGTGCCAGCAGGGGTGGACAGGCCAGCCAAGAGACCCAGTACTTC. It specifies CASRGGQASQETQYF.

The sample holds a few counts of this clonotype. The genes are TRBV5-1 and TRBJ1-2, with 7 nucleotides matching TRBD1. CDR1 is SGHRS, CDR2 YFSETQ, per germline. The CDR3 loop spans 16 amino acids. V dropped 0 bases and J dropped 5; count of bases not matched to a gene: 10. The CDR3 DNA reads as TGCGCCAGCAGCTTGGTCGCCGGGGACAGTGTATATGGCTACACCTTC. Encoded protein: CASSLVAGDSVYGYTF.

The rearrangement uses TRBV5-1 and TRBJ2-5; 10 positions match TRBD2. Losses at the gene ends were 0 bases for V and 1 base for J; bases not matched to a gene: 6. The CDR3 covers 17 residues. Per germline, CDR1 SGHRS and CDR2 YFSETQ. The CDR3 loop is CASSLASSGGFQETQYF. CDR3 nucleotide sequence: TGCGCCAGCAGCTTGGCCTCTAGCGGGGGATTCCAAGAGACCCAGTACTTC.

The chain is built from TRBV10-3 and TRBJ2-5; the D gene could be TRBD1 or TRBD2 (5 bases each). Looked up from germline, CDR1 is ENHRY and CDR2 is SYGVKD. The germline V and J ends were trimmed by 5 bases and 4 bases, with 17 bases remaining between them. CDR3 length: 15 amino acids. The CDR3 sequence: CAISWGSQRGETQYF. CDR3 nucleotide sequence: TGTGCCATCAGTTGGGGCTCTCAGAGGGGAGAGACCCAGTACTTC.

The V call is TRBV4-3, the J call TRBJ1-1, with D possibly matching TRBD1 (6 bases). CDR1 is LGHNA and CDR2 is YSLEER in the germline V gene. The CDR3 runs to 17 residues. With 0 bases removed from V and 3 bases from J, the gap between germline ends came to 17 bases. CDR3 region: CASSQEVVWGGHTEAFF. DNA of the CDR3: TGCGCCAGCAGCCAAGAGGTGGTATGGGGGGGGCACACTGAAGCTTTCTTT.

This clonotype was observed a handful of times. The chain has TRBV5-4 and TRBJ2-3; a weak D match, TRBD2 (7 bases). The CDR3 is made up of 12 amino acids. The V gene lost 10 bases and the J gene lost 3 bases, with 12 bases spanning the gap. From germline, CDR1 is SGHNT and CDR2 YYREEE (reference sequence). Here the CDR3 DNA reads TGTGCCGTAGGGGGGGGGACAGATACGCAGTATTTT. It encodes CAVGGGTDTQYF. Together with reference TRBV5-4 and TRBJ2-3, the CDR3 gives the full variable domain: ETGVTQSPTHLIKTRGQQVTLRCSSQSGHNTVSWYQQALGQGPQFIFQYYREEENGRGNFPPRFSGLQFPNYSSELNVNALELDDSALYLCAVGGGTDTQYFGPGTRLTVL.

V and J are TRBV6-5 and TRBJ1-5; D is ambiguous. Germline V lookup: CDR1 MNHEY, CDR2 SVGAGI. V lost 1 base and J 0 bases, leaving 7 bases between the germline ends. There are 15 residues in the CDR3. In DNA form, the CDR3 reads TGTGCCAGCAGTTACTTTCTTTCTAGCAATCAGCCCCAGCATTTT. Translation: CASSYFLSSNQPQHF.

DNA of the CDR3: TGCAGCGTTGAAGTCCCCGAGGAGGACCAAGAGACCCAGTACTTC. Amino acid sequence: CSVEVPEEDQETQYF. The chain combines TRBV29-1 with TRBJ2-5; a weak D match, TRBD2 (5 bases). V lost 1 base, J lost 0 bases, and 12 bases lay in between. The germline gives CDR1 SQVTM, CDR2 ANQGSEA. CDR3 length equals 15 residues. Based on the CDR3 plus reference TRBV29-1 and TRBJ2-5, the full variable domain is SAVISQKPSRDICQRGTSLTIQCQVDSQVTMMFWYRQQPGQSLTLIATANQGSEATYESGFVIDKFPISRPNLTFSTLTVSNMSPEDSSIYLCSVEVPEEDQETQYFGPGTRLLVL.

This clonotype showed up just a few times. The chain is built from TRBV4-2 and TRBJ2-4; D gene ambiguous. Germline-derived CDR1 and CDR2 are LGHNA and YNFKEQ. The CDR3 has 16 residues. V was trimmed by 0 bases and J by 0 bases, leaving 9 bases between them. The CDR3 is CASSQDPLLAKNIQYF. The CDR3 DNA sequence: TGTGCCAGCAGCCAAGATCCCTTGCTAGCCAAAAACATTCAGTACTTC.

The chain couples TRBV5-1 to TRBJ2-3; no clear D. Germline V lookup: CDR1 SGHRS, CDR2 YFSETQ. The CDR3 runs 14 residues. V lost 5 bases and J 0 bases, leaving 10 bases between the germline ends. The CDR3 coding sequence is TGCGCCAGCAGTGCAGGTTCTAGCACAGATACGCAGTATTTT. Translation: CASSAGSSTDTQYF. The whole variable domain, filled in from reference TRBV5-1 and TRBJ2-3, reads KAGVTQTPRYLIKTRGQQVTLSCSPISGHRSVSWYQQTPGQGLQFLFEYFSETQRNKGNFPGRFSGRQFSNSRSEMNVSTLELGDSALYLCASSAGSSTDTQYFGPGTRLTVL.

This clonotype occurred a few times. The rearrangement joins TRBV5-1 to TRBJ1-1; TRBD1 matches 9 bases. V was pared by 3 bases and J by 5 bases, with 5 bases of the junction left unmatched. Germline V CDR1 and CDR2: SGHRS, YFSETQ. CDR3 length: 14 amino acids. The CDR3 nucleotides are TGCGCCAGCAGCTACACAGGGGGCGAAACTGAAGCTTTCTTT. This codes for CASSYTGGETEAFF.

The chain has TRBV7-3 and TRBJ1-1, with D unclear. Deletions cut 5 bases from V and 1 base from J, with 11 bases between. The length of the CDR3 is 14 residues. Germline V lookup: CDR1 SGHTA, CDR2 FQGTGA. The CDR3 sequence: CASSPGGSNTEAFF. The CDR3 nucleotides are TGTGCCAGCAGCCCGGGTGGATCGAACACTGAAGCTTTCTTT.

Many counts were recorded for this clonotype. This CDR3 is CASSPDVGQGPSGNTIYF. The CDR3 bases are TGTGCCAGCAGCCCCGACGTGGGACAGGGACCATCTGGAAACACCATATATTTT. The chain is built from TRBV3-1 and TRBJ1-3; TRBD1 agrees at 9 bases. Germline assignment: CDR1 LGHDT and CDR2 YNNKEL (reference sequence). This CDR3 comprises 18 residues. The V segment lost 4 bases and the J segment 1 base; nucleotides outside the gene matches: 11.

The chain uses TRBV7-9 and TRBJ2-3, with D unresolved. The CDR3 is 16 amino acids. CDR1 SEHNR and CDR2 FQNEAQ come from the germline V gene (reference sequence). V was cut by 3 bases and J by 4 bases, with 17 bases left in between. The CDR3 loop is CASSFLGPASPDTQYF. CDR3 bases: TGTGCCAGCAGCTTTCTCGGCCCAGCGTCGCCAGATACGCAGTATTTT. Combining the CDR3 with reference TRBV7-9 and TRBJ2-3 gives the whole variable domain DTGVSQNPRHKITKRGQNVTFRCDPISEHNRLYWYRQTLGQGPEFLTYFQNEAQLEKSRLLSDRFSAERPKGSFSTLEIQRTEQGDSAMYLCASSFLGPASPDTQYFGPGTRLTVL.

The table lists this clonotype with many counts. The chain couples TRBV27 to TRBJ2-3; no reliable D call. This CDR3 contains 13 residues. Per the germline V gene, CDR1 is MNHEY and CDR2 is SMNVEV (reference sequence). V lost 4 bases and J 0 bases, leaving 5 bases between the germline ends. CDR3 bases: TGTGCCAGCAGTTCCCCTAGCACAGATACGCAGTATTTT. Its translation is CASSSPSTDTQYF.

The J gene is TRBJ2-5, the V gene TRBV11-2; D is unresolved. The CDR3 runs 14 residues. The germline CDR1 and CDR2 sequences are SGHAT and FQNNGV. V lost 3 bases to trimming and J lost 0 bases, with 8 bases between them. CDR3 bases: TGTGCCAGCAGCTTGTCACAGCACCAAGAGACCCAGTACTTC. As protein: CASSLSQHQETQYF.

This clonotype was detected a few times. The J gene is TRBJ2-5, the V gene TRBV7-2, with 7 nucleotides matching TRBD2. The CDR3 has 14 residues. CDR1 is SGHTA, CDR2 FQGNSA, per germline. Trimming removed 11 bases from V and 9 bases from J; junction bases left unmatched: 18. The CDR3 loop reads CASQAARGGGSQYF. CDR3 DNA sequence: TGTGCCTCCCAAGCGGCTCGCGGGGGAGGGTCCCAGTACTTC.

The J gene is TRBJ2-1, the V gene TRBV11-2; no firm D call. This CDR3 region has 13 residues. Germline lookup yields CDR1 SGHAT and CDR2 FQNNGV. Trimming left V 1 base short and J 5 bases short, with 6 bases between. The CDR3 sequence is CASSLVFHNEQFF. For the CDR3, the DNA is TGTGCCAGCAGCTTAGTGTTTCACAATGAGCAGTTCTTC. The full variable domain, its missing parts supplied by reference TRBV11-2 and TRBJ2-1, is EAGVAQSPRYKIIEKRQSVAFWCNPISGHATLYWYQQILGQGPKLLIQFQNNGVVDDSQLPKDRFSAERLKGVDSTLKIQPAKLEDSAVYLCASSLVFHNEQFFGPGTRLTVL.

The CDR3 sequence is CATSRDLAAGYGYTF. CDR3 sequence (DNA): TGTGCCACCAGCAGAGATCTCGCGGCGGGCTATGGCTACACCTTC. The rearrangement links TRBV15 to TRBJ1-2; D remains ambiguous. The length of the CDR3 is 15 residues. V was cut by 0 bases and J by 4 bases, with 12 bases left in between. Germline CDR1 is LNHNV and CDR2 is YYDKDF (reference sequence).

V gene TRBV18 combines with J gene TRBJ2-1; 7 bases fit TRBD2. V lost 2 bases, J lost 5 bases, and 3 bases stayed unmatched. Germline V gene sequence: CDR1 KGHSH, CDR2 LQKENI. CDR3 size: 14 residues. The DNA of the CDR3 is TGTGCCAGCTCACCAGTAGCGGGCGACAATGAGCAGTTCTTC. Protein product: CASSPVAGDNEQFF.

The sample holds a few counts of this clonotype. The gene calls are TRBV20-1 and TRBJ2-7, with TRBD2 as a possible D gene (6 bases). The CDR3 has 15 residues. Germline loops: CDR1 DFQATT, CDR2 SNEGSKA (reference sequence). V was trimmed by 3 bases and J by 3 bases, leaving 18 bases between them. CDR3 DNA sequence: TGCAGTGCTAGGTGGAGCCTGGGGGGAATCTACGAGCAGTACTTC. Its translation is CSARWSLGGIYEQYF.

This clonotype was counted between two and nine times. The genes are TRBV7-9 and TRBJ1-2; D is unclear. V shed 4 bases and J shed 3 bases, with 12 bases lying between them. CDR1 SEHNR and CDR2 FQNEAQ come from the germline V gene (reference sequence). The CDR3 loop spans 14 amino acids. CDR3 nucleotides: TGTGCCAGCAGCTCACCCGGTTACGACTATGGCTACACCTTC. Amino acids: CASSSPGYDYGYTF.

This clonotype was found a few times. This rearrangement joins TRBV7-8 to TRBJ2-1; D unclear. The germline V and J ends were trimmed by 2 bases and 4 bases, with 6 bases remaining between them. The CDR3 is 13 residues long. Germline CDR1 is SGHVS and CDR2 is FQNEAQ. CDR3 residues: CASSLIVYNEQFF. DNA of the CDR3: TGTGCCAGCAGCTTAATAGTTTACAATGAGCAGTTCTTC.